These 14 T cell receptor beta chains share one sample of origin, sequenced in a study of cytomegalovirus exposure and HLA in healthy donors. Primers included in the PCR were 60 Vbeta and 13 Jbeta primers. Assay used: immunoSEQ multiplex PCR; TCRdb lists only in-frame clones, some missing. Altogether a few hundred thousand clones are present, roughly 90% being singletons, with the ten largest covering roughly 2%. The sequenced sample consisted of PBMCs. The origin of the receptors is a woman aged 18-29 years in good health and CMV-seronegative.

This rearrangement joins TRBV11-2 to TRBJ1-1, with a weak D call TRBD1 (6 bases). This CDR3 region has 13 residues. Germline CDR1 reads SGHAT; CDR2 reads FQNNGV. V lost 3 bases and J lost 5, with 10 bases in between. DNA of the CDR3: TGTGCCAGCAGCTTCGGGACACTAACTGAAGCTTTCTTT. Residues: CASSFGTLTEAFF.

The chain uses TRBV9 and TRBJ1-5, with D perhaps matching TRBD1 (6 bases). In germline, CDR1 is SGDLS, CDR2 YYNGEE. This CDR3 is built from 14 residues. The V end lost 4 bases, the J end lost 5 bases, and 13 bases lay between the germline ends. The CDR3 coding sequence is TGTGCCAGCAGCCCCGGCAGGGGTGATCAGCCCCAGCATTTT. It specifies CASSPGRGDQPQHF.

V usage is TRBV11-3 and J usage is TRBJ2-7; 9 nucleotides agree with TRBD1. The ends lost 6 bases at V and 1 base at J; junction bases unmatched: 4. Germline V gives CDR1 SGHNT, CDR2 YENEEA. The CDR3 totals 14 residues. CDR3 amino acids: CASSWTGASYEQYF. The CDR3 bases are TGTGCCAGCAGTTGGACAGGGGCATCCTACGAGCAGTACTTC.

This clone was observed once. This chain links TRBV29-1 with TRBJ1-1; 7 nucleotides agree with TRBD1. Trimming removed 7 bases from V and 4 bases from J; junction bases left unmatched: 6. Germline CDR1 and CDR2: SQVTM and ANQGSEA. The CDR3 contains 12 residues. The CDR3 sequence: CSGRGLLTEAFF. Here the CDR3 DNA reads TGCAGCGGGAGGGGGCTCCTCACTGAAGCTTTCTTT.

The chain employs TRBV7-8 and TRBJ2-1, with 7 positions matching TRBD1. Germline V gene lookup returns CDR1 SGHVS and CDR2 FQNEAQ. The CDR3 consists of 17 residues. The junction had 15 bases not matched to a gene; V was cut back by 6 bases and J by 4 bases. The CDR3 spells CASRLDAQDREYNEQFF. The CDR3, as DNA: TGTGCCAGCAGGCTAGACGCCCAAGACAGGGAGTACAATGAGCAGTTCTTC.

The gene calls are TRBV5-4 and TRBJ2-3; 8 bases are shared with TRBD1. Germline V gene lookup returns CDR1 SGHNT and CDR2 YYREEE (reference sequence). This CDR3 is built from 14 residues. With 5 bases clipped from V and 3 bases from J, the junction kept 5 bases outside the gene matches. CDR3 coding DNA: TGTGCCAGCAGATCGGACAGGGTGACAGATACGCAGTATTTT. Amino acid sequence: CASRSDRVTDTQYF.

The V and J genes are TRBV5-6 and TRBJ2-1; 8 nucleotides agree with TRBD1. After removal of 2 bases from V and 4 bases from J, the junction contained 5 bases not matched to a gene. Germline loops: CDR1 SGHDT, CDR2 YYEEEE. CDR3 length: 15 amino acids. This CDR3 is CASSFGTGPYNEQFF. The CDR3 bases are TGTGCCAGCAGCTTCGGGACAGGACCTTACAATGAGCAGTTCTTC. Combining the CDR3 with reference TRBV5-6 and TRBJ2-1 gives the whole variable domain DAGVTQSPTHLIKTRGQQVTLRCSPKSGHDTVSWYQQALGQGPQFIFQYYEEEERQRGNFPDRFSGHQFPNYSSELNVNALLLGDSALYLCASSFGTGPYNEQFFGPGTRLTVL.

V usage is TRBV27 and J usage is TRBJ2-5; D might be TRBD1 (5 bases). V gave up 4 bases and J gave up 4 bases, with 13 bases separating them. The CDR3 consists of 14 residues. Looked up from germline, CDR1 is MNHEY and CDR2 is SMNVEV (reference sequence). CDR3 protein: CASSSRGAGETQYF. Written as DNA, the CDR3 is TGTGCCAGCAGTTCAAGGGGCGCAGGAGAGACCCAGTACTTC.

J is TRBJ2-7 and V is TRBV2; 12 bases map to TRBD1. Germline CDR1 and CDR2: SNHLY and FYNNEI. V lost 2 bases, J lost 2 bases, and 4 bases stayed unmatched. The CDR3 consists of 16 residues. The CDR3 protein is CASSERGQGATYEQYF. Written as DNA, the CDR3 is TGTGCCAGCAGTGAAAGGGGACAGGGGGCGACCTACGAGCAGTACTTC.

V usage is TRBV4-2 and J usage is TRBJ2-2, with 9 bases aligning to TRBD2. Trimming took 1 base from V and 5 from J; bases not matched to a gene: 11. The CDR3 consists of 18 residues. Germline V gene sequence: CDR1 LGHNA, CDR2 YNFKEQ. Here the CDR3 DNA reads TGTGCCAGCAGCCAAGTCTGGGGGACTAGCATTGGGACCGGGGAGCTGTTTTTT. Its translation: CASSQVWGTSIGTGELFF.

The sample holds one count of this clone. The chain's CDR3 is CASSLGGSEAFF. Written as DNA, the CDR3 is TGTGCCAGCAGCTTAGGCGGTTCTGAAGCTTTCTTT. The chain carries TRBV7-8 and TRBJ1-1, with D uncertain. V lost 1 base and J lost 6, with 6 bases in between. This CDR3 has 12 residues. Per germline, CDR1 SGHVS and CDR2 FQNEAQ.

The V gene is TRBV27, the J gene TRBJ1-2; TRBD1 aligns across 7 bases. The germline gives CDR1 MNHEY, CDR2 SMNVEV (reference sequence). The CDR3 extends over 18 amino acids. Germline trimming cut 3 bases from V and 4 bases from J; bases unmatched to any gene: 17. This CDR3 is CASSFRSGGGARGYGYTF. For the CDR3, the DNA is TGTGCCAGCAGTTTTCGCTCAGGAGGGGGCGCGCGGGGCTATGGCTACACCTTC.

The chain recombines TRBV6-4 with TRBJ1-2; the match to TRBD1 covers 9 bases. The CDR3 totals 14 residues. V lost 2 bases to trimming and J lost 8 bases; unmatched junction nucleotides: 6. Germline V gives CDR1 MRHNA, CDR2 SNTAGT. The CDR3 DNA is TGTGCCAGCAGTGACCAAGCGACAGGGGGAGGCTACACCTTC. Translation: CASSDQATGGGYTF.

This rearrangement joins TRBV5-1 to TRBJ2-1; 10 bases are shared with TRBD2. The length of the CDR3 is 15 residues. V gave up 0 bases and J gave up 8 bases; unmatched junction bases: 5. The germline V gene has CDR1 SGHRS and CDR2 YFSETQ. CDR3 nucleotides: TGCGCCAGCAGCTTGGTCCCTAGCGGGGGCGATGAGCAGTTCTTC. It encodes CASSLVPSGGDEQFF. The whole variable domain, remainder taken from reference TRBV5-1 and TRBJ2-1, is KAGVTQTPRYLIKTRGQQVTLSCSPISGHRSVSWYQQTPGQGLQFLFEYFSETQRNKGNFPGRFSGRQFSNSRSEMNVSTLELGDSALYLCASSLVPSGGDEQFFGPGTRLTVL.